This is a list of T cell receptor beta chains from one sample in a study of CD8+ T cells in alopecia areata. The table came from immunoSEQ multiplex PCR; TCRdb's copy has only in-frame clones and leaves some out. The sample carries approximately 100,000 clones, about 45% recorded once. The sequencing sample was made of CD4+ T cells sorted from blood. The receptors stem from a human donor with alopecia areata. CDR3s include the opening cysteine and the closing phenylalanine or tryptophan. The D gene is left open where the match is weak. Only part of the rows carry a size: once, few, many, or a class if the clone is expanded.

TRBJ2-7,.,.,TRBV5-1,13,TGCGCCAGCAGCTTGGTCGACAGCCACGAGCAGTACTTC,CASSLVDSHEQYF
TRBJ1-2,.,few,TRBV19,12,TGTGCCAGTAGTGACAGGACGTATGGCTACACCTTC,CASSDRTYGYTF
TRBJ1-2,.,.,TRBV4-1,13,TGCGCCAGCAGCCAATACAGGGAGGATGGCTACACCTTC,CASSQYREDGYTF
TRBJ1-1,.,.,TRBV19,13,TGTGCCAGTAGTTTGGGGCCGAACACTGAAGCTTTCTTT,CASSLGPNTEAFF
TRBJ2-7,TRBD2,.,TRBV29-1,15,TGCAGCGTTCAACGGCTAGCGGGGGCCTCCTACGAGCAGTACTTC,CSVQRLAGASYEQYF
TRBJ2-3,TRBD1,.,TRBV2,13,TGTGCCAGCAGCCTTGGACAGGCTGATACGCAGTATTTT,CASSLGQADTQYF
TRBJ1-5,.,few,TRBV6-5,13,TGTGCCAGCAGACCAGACAGAAATCAGCCCCAGCATTTT,CASRPDRNQPQHF
TRBJ2-1,TRBD1,few,TRBV29-1,15,TGCAGCGTTGTTGTCGACAGGGAGTCATACAATGAGCAGTTCTTC,CSVVVDRESYNEQFF
TRBJ2-1,TRBD1,.,TRBV29-1,14,TGCAGCGCCGAGGGGACAGGGGGTTACAATGAGCAGTTCTTC,CSAEGTGGYNEQFF
TRBJ2-7,TRBD2,.,TRBV30,13,TGTGCAACCGGGACTAGCTTTTCCTACGAGCAGTACTTC,CATGTSFSYEQYF
TRBJ1-6,.,.,TRBV29-1,14,TGCAGCGCTGCAGGGAGTACCGGGAATTCACCCCTCCACTTT,CSAAGSTGNSPLHF
TRBJ2-3,.,.,TRBV5-1,14,TGCGCCAGCAGTGGGGGAACTAGCACAGATACGCAGTATTTT,CASSGGTSTDTQYF
TRBJ2-5,.,.,TRBV5-1,12,TGCGCCAGCAGCTTGGCGGAAGAGACCCAGTACTTC,CASSLAEETQYF
TRBJ2-5,.,.,TRBV9,14,TGTGCCAGCAGCGTAGGGCCTATTCAAGAGACCCAGTACTTC,CASSVGPIQETQYF
TRBJ1-1,.,once,TRBV7-9,14,TGTGCCAGCATCTCCGGGGGCTTAAACACTGAAGCTTTCTTT,CASISGGLNTEAFF
TRBJ2-5,.,.,TRBV7-6,14,TGTGCCAGCAGCTTAGGTCCGGCTGGAGAGACCCAGTACTTC,CASSLGPAGETQYF
TRBJ1-1,TRBD1,.,TRBV4-1,16,TGCGCCAGCAGCCAATCCGCCGGGACAGGGAACACTGAAGCTTTCTTT,CASSQSAGTGNTEAFF
TRBJ2-7,.,.,TRBV29-1,13,TGCAGCGTTCCCGGGCCTAACTCCTACGAGCAGTACTTC,CSVPGPNSYEQYF
TRBJ2-3,.,.,TRBV15,16,TGTGCCACCAGCAGAGACCCTGGGGCTAGCACAGATACGCAGTATTTT,CATSRDPGASTDTQYF
TRBJ1-1,TRBD1,.,TRBV29-1,14,TGCAGCGTTGAAGTCCAACAGGGGGCCACTGAAGCTTTCTTT,CSVEVQQGATEAFF
TRBJ2-2,.,.,TRBV29-1,13,TGCAGCGCTACAGGGGCGGGAGCCGGGGAGCTGTTTTTT,CSATGAGAGELFF
TRBJ2-7,.,.,TRBV27,13,TGTGCCAGCAGTTTATTGCGTTCGGGAGAGCAGTACTTC,CASSLLRSGEQYF
TRBJ1-6,.,.,TRBV30,12,TGTGCCTGGTCAACAGGGAATTCACCCCTCCACTTT,CAWSTGNSPLHF
TRBJ1-1,.,.,TRBV25-1,14,TGTGCCAGCAGTCCCCTCGATTCGAACACTGAAGCTTTCTTT,CASSPLDSNTEAFF
TRBJ2-2,.,.,TRBV23-1,17,TGCGCCAGCAGTCAATCCGACACGTCAGGGCAGAACGGGGAGCTGTTTTTT,CASSQSDTSGQNGELFF
TRBJ1-2,.,few,TRBV30,13,TGTGCCTGGAGTGTCGGCAGAAAGTTTGGCTACACCTTC,CAWSVGRKFGYTF
TRBJ2-4,.,few,TRBV29-1,13,TGCAGCGTTGAGGCACCAGGGTCGAACATTCAGTACTTC,CSVEAPGSNIQYF
TRBJ1-4,TRBD1,.,TRBV2,14,TGTGCCAGCAGTGACAGGGGGCGTAATGAAAAACTGTTTTTT,CASSDRGRNEKLFF
TRBJ2-3,.,.,TRBV7-8,16,TGTGCCAGCAGCACCCTAGTGGGCGCTAGCACAGATACGCAGTATTTT,CASSTLVGASTDTQYF
TRBJ2-1,.,.,TRBV30,15,TGTGCCAGCAACAAGGCAAAGAGACGGGGTTCTGAGCAGTTCTTC,CASNKAKRRGSEQFF
TRBJ2-1,TRBD2,.,TRBV5-1,16,TGCGCCAGCAGCTTGCGAGCGGGGCGCTCCTACAATGAGCAGTTCTTC,CASSLRAGRSYNEQFF
TRBJ2-1,.,few,TRBV30,14,TGTGCCTGGGCTACCGGGAACCAACGCCATGAGCAGTTCTTC,CAWATGNQRHEQFF
TRBJ2-7,.,.,TRBV29-1,16,TGCAGCGTTGTTCCCCTGGAGAAGCGGGCCCTTTACGAGCAGTACTTC,CSVVPLEKRALYEQYF
TRBJ2-1,TRBD2,few,TRBV29-1,16,TGCAGCGTGTGGGGGGGGACTAGCGGGAGGTACAATGAGCAGTTCTTC,CSVWGGTSGRYNEQFF
TRBJ2-3,.,few,TRBV23-1,15,TGCGCCAGCAGTCATACCCGGGACATCACAGATACGCAGTATTTT,CASSHTRDITDTQYF
TRBJ2-7,TRBD1,once,TRBV11-2,13,TGTGCCAGCAGCTGGGACAGGGACCACGAGCAGTACTTC,CASSWDRDHEQYF
TRBJ1-4,TRBD1,few,TRBV29-1,14,TGCAGCGTCCTTCCCGGGACAGGTGGGGAAAAACTGTTTTTT,CSVLPGTGGEKLFF
TRBJ2-5,.,.,TRBV29-1,13,TGCAGCGTTGAGGGACTGGGAGGAGAGACCCAGTACTTC,CSVEGLGGETQYF
TRBJ1-2,.,.,TRBV2,14,TGTGCCAGCAGTGAAGAACGGCTGAACTATGGCTACACCTTC,CASSEERLNYGYTF
TRBJ2-1,TRBD1,.,TRBV6-6,15,TGTGCCAGCAGCGAGTTGGGACAGGTGTACAATGAGCAGTTCTTC,CASSELGQVYNEQFF
TRBJ1-1,.,.,TRBV30,13,TGTGCCTGGAGAACGACGCAGAACACTGAAGCTTTCTTT,CAWRTTQNTEAFF
TRBJ1-5,TRBD1,.,TRBV28,14,TGTGCCAGCAGTTCCGGGACAGGGGTTCAGCCCCAGCATTTT,CASSSGTGVQPQHF
TRBJ2-3,TRBD2,.,TRBV6-6,16,TGTGCCAGCAGTACCTCTTCTAGCGGGGGAGGAGATACGCAGTATTTT,CASSTSSSGGGDTQYF
TRBJ1-1,TRBD1,.,TRBV4-3,15,TGCGCCAGCAGCCAAGAGGGGACAGCAAACACTGAAGCTTTCTTT,CASSQEGTANTEAFF
TRBJ2-7,TRBD1,.,TRBV28,14,TGTGCCAGCACTACACCGGGACAGGGCTACGAGCAGTACTTC,CASTTPGQGYEQYF
TRBJ2-1,TRBD1,.,TRBV28,15,TGTGCCAGCACTTCTCAGGGACAGGGAAACAATGAGCAGTTCTTC,CASTSQGQGNNEQFF
TRBJ2-3,TRBD2,.,TRBV29-1,13,TGCAGCGGAGGGACTAGCGGGAGGGATACGCAGTATTTT,CSGGTSGRDTQYF
TRBJ2-3,TRBD1,.,TRBV7-8,14,TGTGCCAGCAGCTTGGACAGGTCGACAGATACGCAGTATTTT,CASSLDRSTDTQYF
TRBJ2-2,TRBD2,once,TRBV5-1,16,TGCGCCCTTTGCGATGGTAGCGGGGGGAACACCGGGGAGCTGTTTTTT,CALCDGSGGNTGELFF
TRBJ2-7,.,few,TRBV14,14,TGTGCCAGCAGCCAAGACCAGGCGTCGTCCGAGCAGTACTTC,CASSQDQASSEQYF
TRBJ2-3,.,few,TRBV29-1,12,TGCAGCGCCGAACCCGGGGCGGATACGCAGTATTTT,CSAEPGADTQYF
TRBJ1-1,.,few,TRBV30,13,TGTGCCTGGAGTCGCCAGACAGGTGAAGAAGCTTTCTTT,CAWSRQTGEEAFF
TRBJ2-5,.,.,TRBV7-8,15,TGTGCCAGCAGCTTTGGGGGGATCATCCAAGAGACCCAGTACTTC,CASSFGGIIQETQYF
TRBJ2-2,TRBD2,.,TRBV7-2,14,TGTGCCAGCAGCTCAGGGAGGGCCCCCGGGGAGCTGTTTTTT,CASSSGRAPGELFF
TRBJ1-2,.,.,TRBV18,13,TGTGCCAGCTCACCCTTTGGACGGTCAGGCTACACCTTC,CASSPFGRSGYTF
TRBJ2-7,TRBD1,.,TRBV5-4,14,TGTGCCAGCAGCGGGGACAGCCGAGGCTACGAGCAGTACTTC,CASSGDSRGYEQYF
TRBJ2-7,.,.,TRBV30,14,TGTGCCTGGATGGTTCCGACAGGCTCCTACGAGCAGTACTTC,CAWMVPTGSYEQYF
TRBJ1-2,.,few,TRBV2,13,TGTGCCAGCGGGGCACTTGATAACTATGGCTACACCTTC,CASGALDNYGYTF
TRBJ2-3,.,.,TRBV27,13,TGTGCCAGCAGTCCACCGACAGAAAATACGCAGTATTTT,CASSPPTENTQYF